What follows are 9 T cell receptor beta chains derived from one specimen sequenced in a study of blood T cell repertoires in COVID-19. Profiled with immunoSEQ multiplex PCR; TCRdb holds only in-frame clones, not every one. The sample includes hundreds of thousands of clones, about nine tenths of them seen just once. Sample: PBMCs or T cells enriched from blood (not recorded which). These receptors were taken from a man aged 55 to 69 who had recovered from COVID-19.

The chain has TRBV7-2 and TRBJ1-3; a possible D gene is TRBD1 (6 bases). The CDR3 runs 14 residues. Germline V gene data show CDR1 as SGHTA and CDR2 as FQGNSA. Trimming took off 5 bases at V and 4 bases at J, with 12 bases between the two ends. CDR3 protein: CASSHTGMGNTIYF. The CDR3 region has the DNA TGTGCCAGCAGCCACACAGGGATGGGAAACACCATATATTTT.

The chain joins TRBV18 to TRBJ1-5; perhaps TRBD1 as D (6 bases). Germline CDR1 KGHSH, CDR2 LQKENI. Trimming took 5 bases from V and 4 from J, leaving 9 bases between them. The CDR3 is made up of 13 amino acids. The chain's CDR3 is CASSNDRNQPQHF. The CDR3 bases are TGTGCCAGCTCAAATGACAGGAATCAGCCCCAGCATTTT.

The chain joins TRBV27 to TRBJ2-7; possibly TRBD1 for D (5 bases). This CDR3 has 15 residues. In germline, CDR1 is MNHEY, CDR2 SMNVEV (reference sequence). The V end lost 5 bases, the J end lost 0 bases, and 14 bases lay between the germline ends. DNA for the CDR3: TGTGCCAGCAGTCTAGGGGTCCTAAACTCCTACGAGCAGTACTTC. Protein sequence: CASSLGVLNSYEQYF.

The rearrangement uses TRBV19 and TRBJ1-4; D ambiguous. V was pared by 9 bases and J by 5 bases, with 13 bases between. This CDR3 region has 13 residues. Germline CDR1 reads LNHDA; CDR2 reads SQIVND (reference sequence). For the CDR3, the DNA is TGTGCCAGCTCAAGCGACGAGAATGAAAAACTGTTTTTT. Its translation: CASSSDENEKLFF.

The chain uses TRBV2 and TRBJ1-2; TRBD1 is a possible D gene (6 bases). The germline V gene has CDR1 SNHLY and CDR2 FYNNEI. The CDR3 has 19 amino acids. V lost 0 bases and J lost 4, with 24 bases in between. CDR3 protein: CASSEALQGSPSSSYGYTF. CDR3 nucleotide sequence: TGTGCCAGCAGTGAAGCGCTTCAGGGGTCACCATCGTCCTCCTATGGCTACACCTTC.

This clone was recorded once. The chain has TRBV4-2 and TRBJ2-7, with 13 nucleotides matching TRBD2. Per the germline V gene, CDR1 is LGHNA and CDR2 is YNFKEQ. This CDR3 has 15 amino acids. V lost 4 bases, J lost 1 base, and 1 base stayed unmatched. The DNA of the CDR3 is TGTGCCAGCAGCCGGGGACTAGCGGGATCCTACGAGCAGTACTTC. It specifies CASSRGLAGSYEQYF.

V usage is TRBV3-1 (or the pseudogene TRBV3-2) and J usage is TRBJ1-1, with D maybe TRBD1 (5 bases). Trimming stripped 2 bases from V and 5 bases from J, with 9 bases between. Looked up from germline, CDR1 is LGHDT and CDR2 is YNNKEL (reference sequence). This CDR3 region has 13 residues. The DNA of the CDR3 is TGTGCCAGCAGCCAACACACAGGTACTGAAGCTTTCTTT. Its protein product is CASSQHTGTEAFF.

This clone was seen only once. The chain employs TRBV29-1 and TRBJ2-3, with 8 bases matching TRBD2. From germline, CDR1 is SQVTM and CDR2 ANQGSEA. The CDR3 is made up of 14 amino acids. V trimming: 3 bases; J trimming: 0 bases; junction bases outside the gene matches: 2. The CDR3 region has the DNA TGCAGCGTTGACGCGGGAGGTAGCACAGATACGCAGTATTTT. It codes for CSVDAGGSTDTQYF.

This rearrangement joins TRBV6-6 to TRBJ1-1; possible D gene TRBD1, 5 bases. Germline assignment: CDR1 MNHNY and CDR2 SVGAGI (reference sequence). The CDR3 runs to 16 residues. V lost 6 bases and J 1 base, leaving 18 bases between the germline ends. The CDR3 nucleotides are TGTGCCAGCAGCCATGGGGGGGTTATTGGGAACACTGAAGCTTTCTTT. This gives the protein CASSHGGVIGNTEAFF.